Below, one T cell receptor beta chain is given with its context. The antigen is undetermined. Each sample had about 10^5 TCR templates assayed. Sequenced by immunoSEQ multiplex PCR; TCRdb stores in-frame clones only, minus some. The sample yields approximately 14,000 clones, about 43% seen once. This entry comes from a study of siplizumab effects on memory and regulatory T cells. Study outcomes and limitations: The authors mapped only a minor fraction of alloreactive clones to unstimulated subsets. Roughly 75-95% of proliferating clones (CD4+ or CD8+) could not be assigned a naive or memory phenotype. Whether proliferating Tregs in siplizumab cultures suppress was not functionally confirmed.

Unmatched junction bases numbered 6, after V lost 4 bases and J lost 2 bases. The CDR3 loop spans 15 amino acids. The V gene's germline CDR1 is MNHNY and CDR2 SVGAGI (reference sequence). A roughly 6-day coculture at 37°C was performed with the mixed lymphocyte reaction cells. This clonotype was obtained from a human donor in good health; the cells came from an allogeneic mixed lymphocyte reaction. Some clones in this sample may be carry-over from other donors' samples. This rearrangement joins TRBV6-6 to TRBJ2-7; 9 bases map to TRBD1. The specimen sequenced was CFSE-low (dividing) CD4+ T cells sorted from an allogeneic mixed lymphocyte reaction. The CDR3 region has the DNA TGTGCCAGCAGTTTAGCCCGGACAGGGGCCTACGAGCAGTACTTC. It encodes CASSLARTGAYEQYF.